These T cell receptor beta chains were read from a single sample in a study of OX40 agonist ivuxolimab in advanced cancers. Repertoires were generated with immunoSEQ multiplex PCR, while TCRdb's copy carries only in-frame clones and drops some. Found here are about 40,000 clones, approximately 85% of them singletons; the top ten hold about a sixth. The material was CD4+ or CD8+ T cells sorted from blood, obtained in a trial of the OX40 agonist ivuxolimab. The receptors stem from an adult with an advanced solid tumor such as melanoma, head and neck, liver or kidney cancer. The CDR3 runs from the conserved cysteine through the conserved F or W. D genes are given only for firm matches. The size field is filled for only some rows; it gives once, few, many or a size class.

V gene,D gene,clone size,J gene,CDR3 DNA,CDR3 protein
TRBV1,.,.,TRBJ1-5,TGCACCAGCAGCCATCCCGACAGATATAGCAATCAGCCCCAGCATTTT,CTSSHPDRYSNQPQHF
TRBV5-8,TRBD1,.,TRBJ1-2,TGTGCCAGCAGCTTATCGACAGGGGTCATCTTCTATGGCTACACCTTC,CASSLSTGVIFYGYTF
TRBV25-1,.,.,TRBJ1-1,TGTGCCATCCTTGTAGGGACTGAAGCTTTCTTT,CAILVGTEAFF
TRBV6-5,.,.,TRBJ1-1,TGTGCCAGCAGTCTAACCCTGGGAGATGCAGAAGAAGCTTTCTTT,CASSLTLGDAEEAFF
TRBV19,.,.,TRBJ1-5,TGTGCCAGTAGTTCTCCAAATCAGCCCCAGCATTTT,CASSSPNQPQHF
TRBV6-1,TRBD1,.,TRBJ1-5,TGTGCCGGGGGACAGGGCTCTTTTGAAAATCAGCCCCAGCATTTT,CAGGQGSFENQPQHF
TRBV5-8,TRBD1,.,TRBJ2-5,TGTGCCAGCAGCGCAGGACAGGGAACAGAGACCCAGTACTTC,CASSAGQGTETQYF
TRBV7-6,.,few,TRBJ1-1,TGTGCCAGCAGCTTAGGGGATAACACTGAAGCTTTCTTT,CASSLGDNTEAFF
TRBV10-2,.,.,TRBJ2-7,TGCGCCAGCAGTGAGGGCTACGAGCAGTACTTC,CASSEGYEQYF
TRBV4-3,TRBD1,.,TRBJ1-1,TGCGCCAGCAGCCAAGATCTGGACAGGGATCTTAACACTGAAGCTTTCTTT,CASSQDLDRDLNTEAFF
TRBV2,TRBD1,.,TRBJ1-2,TGTGCCAGTGTGGGTCCGCCGACCGGGACAGATGGCTACACCTTC,CASVGPPTGTDGYTF
TRBV4-3,TRBD2,.,TRBJ2-1,TGCGCCAGCAGCCAAGATCGGACTAGCCTCAGCTCCTACAATGAGCAGTTCTTC,CASSQDRTSLSSYNEQFF
TRBV19,.,.,TRBJ2-7,TGTGCCAGGGGGTCATGGGAGCAGTACTTC,CARGSWEQYF
TRBV27,.,.,TRBJ1-5,TGTGCCAGCAGCAGACAGGGCAATCAGCCCCAGCATTTT,CASSRQGNQPQHF
TRBV30,.,.,TRBJ1-1,TGTGCGAGGAACGATGGGGGCACTGAAGCTTTCTTT,CARNDGGTEAFF
TRBV4-1,TRBD1,.,TRBJ1-5,TGCGCCAGCAGCCACCTACAGGGGAATCAGCCCCAGCATTTT,CASSHLQGNQPQHF
TRBV4-3,TRBD2,once,TRBJ2-3,TGCGCCAGCAGCCAAGCTCTAGCGGTAATCACAGATACGCAGTATTTT,CASSQALAVITDTQYF
TRBV5-8,.,.,TRBJ2-7,TGTGCCAGCAGCTTGAGTCGGTTCAACGAGCAGTACTTC,CASSLSRFNEQYF
TRBV9,TRBD2,.,TRBJ2-2,TGTGCCAGCAGCGTAGATAGCGGGCGGAACACCGGGGAGCTGTTTTTT,CASSVDSGRNTGELFF
TRBV7-3,TRBD1,.,TRBJ2-5,TGTGCCAGCAGCTTAGGTGGACAGGGAAAGACCCAGTACTTC,CASSLGGQGKTQYF
TRBV10-1,.,.,TRBJ1-2,TGCGCCAGCAGTGAGTCGACCAGGGCCGCTAACTATGGCTACACCTTC,CASSESTRAANYGYTF
TRBV4-3,.,.,TRBJ1-1,TGCGCCAGCAGCCAAGAGGACGCATCATGGAACACTGAAGCTTTCTTT,CASSQEDASWNTEAFF
TRBV4-3,TRBD1,.,TRBJ1-1,TGCGCCAGCAGCCGCCATCAGGGGAGGGGGCTTTTTGCAGTAAAAGCTTTCTTT,CASSRHQGRGLFAVKAFF
TRBV29-1,.,once,TRBJ1-2,TGCAGCGTTGAACCGAGCTATGGCTACACCTTC,CSVEPSYGYTF
TRBV9,TRBD2,.,TRBJ2-1,TGTGCCAGCAGCGTAGAAGGGACTAGCGGGTACAATGAGCAGTTCTTC,CASSVEGTSGYNEQFF
TRBV7-9,TRBD1,.,TRBJ2-6,TGTGCCAGCAGCCCGCCCGGGACAGGGGGCATAGCTGGGGCCAACGTCCTGACTTTC,CASSPPGTGGIAGANVLTF
TRBV6-5,TRBD2,.,TRBJ2-3,TGTGCCAGCAGTTACGGGGGGGGTACGCAGTATTTT,CASSYGGGTQYF
TRBV18,.,.,TRBJ1-4,TGTGCCAGCTCACCCCCGGGAGACACTAATGAAAAACTGTTTTTT,CASSPPGDTNEKLFF
TRBV7-3,.,.,TRBJ2-1,TGTGCCAGCAGCTTATCCCCGAGCGACAGACGTGGTGAGCAGTTCTTC,CASSLSPSDRRGEQFF
TRBV9,TRBD2,once,TRBJ2-5,TGTGCCAGCGGACCGGGACTAGCAATAGAGACCCAGTACTTC,CASGPGLAIETQYF
TRBV7-6,.,.,TRBJ2-7,TGTGCCAGCAGCTTAGTGGGCGTTGGTTCCTCCTACGAGCAGTACTTC,CASSLVGVGSSYEQYF
TRBV7-9,.,.,TRBJ1-4,TGTGCCAGCAGCCTGGGGGAGTTAACAAATGAAAAACTGTTTTTT,CASSLGELTNEKLFF
TRBV11-3,.,once,TRBJ2-7,TGTGCCAGCAGCCTCTCTTGGCGGCCCGAGCAGTACTTC,CASSLSWRPEQYF
TRBV14,TRBD2,.,TRBJ2-3,TGTGCCAGCAGCTCGGGACTAGCGGGTGTTAGCACAGATACGCAGTATTTT,CASSSGLAGVSTDTQYF
TRBV4-1,.,.,TRBJ1-2,TGCGCCAGCAGCCAAGATGACAGTCCCTCCTATGGCTACACCTTC,CASSQDDSPSYGYTF
TRBV5-4,TRBD1,.,TRBJ1-4,TGTGCCAGCAGTGTCGGACAGGCCACTAATGAAAAACTGTTTTTT,CASSVGQATNEKLFF